This TCR beta chain is from a study of CD8+CD57+ T cells in acquired aplastic anemia. About the study: When averaged, DNA from sorted CD4+ and CD8+ cells came to approximately 3.2 ug.

Those patients picked for sequencing had displayed CD8+CD57+ cell expansion on flow cytometry. Patients had not yet gotten any therapy when their blood was taken for sampling. Findings and limits, study-wide: Around 27 CD8+ CDR3 sequences occurred in both the patients and the controls.

As to this clonotype: What it binds is not known.

Genomic DNA was employed as the template in profiling TCR beta VDJ and CDR3. TCRdb passed the reads through MiXCR, listing each CDR3 protein once. The table has under 350,000 distinct CDR3 sequences, 56% seen once. This TCR was recovered from a human donor with aplastic anemia. Sequencing was carried out using sorted CD4+, CD8+, or CD8+CD57+ T cells (not recorded which) from PBMCs.

Here the CDR3 DNA reads TGTGCCAGCAGCTTTGGGATGGACTACGAGCAGTACTTC. As protein: CASSFGMDYEQYF. The chain joins TRBV5-4 to TRBJ2-7; D not resolved. With 2 bases removed from V and 3 bases from J, the gap between germline ends came to 9 bases. Germline V gives CDR1 SGHNT, CDR2 YYREEE (reference sequence). The CDR3 extends over 13 amino acids. The entire variable domain, with the rest obtained from reference TRBV5-4 and TRBJ2-7, is as follows: ETGVTQSPTHLIKTRGQQVTLRCSSQSGHNTVSWYQQALGQGPQFIFQYYREEENGRGNFPPRFSGLQFPNYSSELNVNALELDDSALYLCASSFGMDYEQYFGPGTRLTVT.